Listed below are T cell receptor beta chains from one sample, sequenced in a study of T cells in Graves' hyperthyroidism and ophthalmopathy. One entry per CDR3 protein results from TCRdb running MiXCR on the multiplex PCR reads. This table holds around 300,000 distinct CDR3 sequences, roughly 22% found once. Sequenced material: blood. These receptors originate from a man aged 25 to 45 with Graves' ophthalmopathy. CDR3s include the opening cysteine and the closing phenylalanine or tryptophan. A D gene is named only where the DNA matches it firmly. Size tells how often a clone was seen (once, few, many) or the class of an expanded clone, and some rows leave it out.

J,size,D,length,V,CDR3,DNA
TRBJ2-1,NA,NA,14,TRBV12-3/TRBV12-4,CASSLTSNHNERFF,TGTGCCAGCAGTTTGACTAGTAACCACAATGAGCGGTTCTTC
TRBJ2-7,NA,NA,13,TRBV7-3,CASSLLESLEQYF,TGTGCCAGCAGCCTCCTTGAGTCATTGGAGCAGTACTTC
TRBJ2-1,many,NA,15,TRBV28,CASSLGGSNYNEQFF,TGTGCCAGCAGTTTAGGGGGATCCAACTACAATGAGCAGTTCTTC
TRBJ2-3,NA,NA,15,TRBV6-5,CASSYTRDATDTQYF,TGTGCCAGCAGTTACACCCGGGACGCCACAGATACGCAGTATTTT
TRBJ2-3,many,NA,12,TRBV28,CASSLNGDTQYF,TGTGCCAGCAGTTTAAATGGAGATACGCAGTATTTT
TRBJ2-3,NA,TRBD2,17,TRBV11-3,CASSSSGTSGRTDTQYF,TGTGCCAGCAGCTCTTCCGGGACTAGCGGGCGCACAGATACGCAGTATTTT
TRBJ1-5,few,NA,14,TRBV20-1,CSALDRRFNQPQHF,TGCAGTGCTTTGGACAGACGATTCAATCAGCCCCAGCATTTT
TRBJ1-4,few,NA,16,TRBV6-1,CASRRARQDHWEKLFF,TGTGCCAGCAGGCGCGCTCGGCAGGACCACTGGGAAAAACTGTTTTTT
TRBJ1-5,few,TRBD1,15,TRBV20-1,CSAPPRTGPNQPQHF,TGCAGTGCTCCCCCCAGGACAGGGCCTAATCAGCCCCAGCATTTT
TRBJ2-1,NA,TRBD2,16,TRBV6-1,CASSHSGRPAYNEQFF,TGTGCCAGCAGCCATAGCGGGCGGCCTGCCTACAATGAGCAGTTCTTC
TRBJ2-5,NA,TRBD1,14,TRBV18,CASSPSGDSGTQYF,TGTGCCAGCTCACCGTCCGGGGACAGTGGGACCCAGTACTTC
TRBJ2-3,many,NA,17,TRBV5-5,CASSLGGAQTSTDTQYF,TGTGCCAGCAGCTTGGGGGGGGCGCAGACGAGCACAGATACGCAGTATTTT
TRBJ2-5,many,TRBD1,14,TRBV11-2,CASSSYRGRETQYF,TGTGCCAGCAGCTCCTACAGGGGGAGGGAGACCCAGTACTTC
TRBJ2-2,NA,TRBD1,15,TRBV28,CASSLGTGGPGELFF,TGTGCCAGCAGCCTGGGGACAGGGGGTCCCGGGGAGCTGTTTTTT
TRBJ1-2,NA,TRBD1,14,TRBV6-1,CASSPGTGYSGYTF,TGTGCCAGCAGCCCCGGGACAGGGTATTCTGGCTACACCTTC
TRBJ2-7,many,NA,13,TRBV11-3,CASSAGPSYEQYF,TGTGCCAGCAGCGCCGGGCCCTCCTACGAGCAGTACTTC
TRBJ1-3,NA,TRBD1,15,TRBV19,CASRDRVLPGNTIYF,TGTGCCAGTAGAGACAGGGTTCTACCTGGAAACACCATATATTTT
TRBJ2-7,many,TRBD2,14,TRBV20-1,CSAIDSGRALEQYF,TGCAGTGCTATCGATAGCGGGAGGGCCCTCGAGCAGTACTTC
TRBJ2-1,NA,NA,13,TRBV3-1,CASSPHVGDGQFF,TGTGCCAGCAGCCCCCATGTGGGGGATGGGCAGTTCTTC
TRBJ2-2,NA,NA,14,TRBV24-1,CATSGITNTGELFF,TGTGCCACCAGCGGGATTACGAACACCGGGGAGCTGTTTTTT
TRBJ1-1,few,NA,11,TRBV27,CASSEGTEAFF,TGTGCCAGTTCAGAAGGAACTGAAGCTTTCTTT
TRBJ2-3,few,TRBD2,15,TRBV20-1,CSARLLAGGGYTQYF,TGCAGTGCTAGGTTACTAGCGGGAGGAGGTTATACGCAGTATTTT
TRBJ1-2,once,NA,13,TRBV6-1,CASSEEAGHGYTF,TGTGCCAGCAGTGAAGAGGCAGGCCATGGCTACACCTTC
TRBJ1-1,many,NA,15,TRBV7-9,CASSLAGASNTEAFF,TGTGCCAGCAGCTTAGCGGGGGCTTCGAACACTGAAGCTTTCTTT
TRBJ1-4,few,NA,14,TRBV20-1,CSARDLGGNEKLFF,TGCAGTGCTAGAGATCTAGGGGGGAATGAAAAACTGTTTTTT
TRBJ1-1,many,TRBD1,16,TRBV3-1,CASSQVRTGFGTEAFF,TGTGCCAGCAGCCAAGTCCGGACAGGGTTTGGCACTGAAGCTTTCTTT
TRBJ2-5,NA,TRBD1,15,TRBV7-2,CASSPRTGGQESQYF,TGTGCCAGCAGCCCCCGCACAGGGGGACAAGAGAGCCAGTACTTC
TRBJ2-2,few,NA,15,TRBV11-3,CASSLGTLNTGELFF,TGTGCCAGCAGCTTGGGGACACTGAACACCGGGGAGCTGTTTTTT
TRBJ2-7,few,NA,13,TRBV30,CAWSPGPGYEQYF,TGTGCCTGGAGTCCGGGTCCGGGATACGAGCAGTACTTC
TRBJ1-2,many,TRBD1,16,TRBV3-1,CASSQDLTGGVYGYTF,TGTGCCAGCAGCCAAGACCTGACAGGGGGCGTCTATGGCTACACCTTC
TRBJ1-5,NA,NA,13,TRBV6-1,CASRSDRNQPQHF,TGTGCCAGCAGGTCCGACAGGAATCAGCCCCAGCATTTT
TRBJ2-7,NA,TRBD2,16,TRBV7-6,CASSLVGLAGPYEQYF,TGTGCCAGCAGCTTAGTGGGACTAGCGGGACCCTACGAGCAGTACTTC
TRBJ1-6,NA,NA,15,TRBV6-9,CASSYKGPLWGILHF,TGTGCCAGCAGTTACAAAGGCCCCTTGTGGGGTATCCTCCACTTT
TRBJ1-3,NA,NA,13,TRBV6-1,CASSSGLGNTIYF,TGTGCCAGCAGCTCTGGGCTAGGAAACACCATATATTTT
TRBJ2-4,few,NA,16,TRBV28,CASSSPGLDKKNIQYF,TGTGCCAGCAGTTCCCCGGGACTCGATAAAAAAAACATTCAGTACTTC
TRBJ2-7,NA,TRBD2,12,TRBV7-3,CASSPGRVEQYF,TGTGCCAGCAGCCCGGGGAGGGTGGAGCAGTACTTC
TRBJ2-7,NA,NA,13,TRBV12-5,CASGRLDGDEQYF,TGTGCTAGTGGTCGACTAGACGGGGACGAGCAGTACTTC
TRBJ2-1,many,TRBD2,15,TRBV30,CAWSVWASGTNEQFF,TGTGCCTGGAGTGTATGGGCTAGCGGGACCAATGAGCAGTTCTTC
TRBJ2-7,NA,NA,18,TRBV27,CASSSLRPTTGTLYEQYF,TGTGCCAGCAGTTCCCTTCGCCCAACGACAGGAACCCTTTACGAGCAGTACTTC
TRBJ1-2,many,NA,13,TRBV28,CATRLVGPSGYTF,TGTGCCACAAGGTTGGTGGGTCCTAGCGGCTACACCTTC
TRBJ2-7,NA,NA,14,TRBV28,CASSPRAPVYEQYF,TGTGCCAGCAGTCCCCGGGCCCCCGTCTACGAGCAGTACTTC
TRBJ1-5,NA,NA,12,TRBV15,CATSWGFQPQHF,TGTGCCACCAGCTGGGGGTTTCAGCCCCAGCATTTT
TRBJ2-7,many,NA,13,TRBV7-9,CASSSLGAYEQYF,TGTGCCAGCAGCTCCCTAGGGGCGTACGAGCAGTACTTC
TRBJ1-1,many,NA,12,TRBV28,CASSLAVTEAFF,TGTGCCAGCAGTTTAGCGGTCACTGAAGCTTTCTTT
TRBJ2-7,many,NA,13,TRBV28,CASSLPSSYEQYF,TGTGCCAGCAGTTTACCTAGCTCCTACGAGCAGTACTTC
TRBJ1-3,few,NA,16,TRBV2,CASSLPERGSENTIYF,TGTGCCAGCAGCCTCCCCGAGAGGGGGAGTGAAAACACCATATATTTT
TRBJ2-7,NA,TRBD2,16,TRBV5-1,CASSLASGYLSYEQYF,TGCGCCAGCAGCTTGGCTAGCGGCTACCTCTCCTACGAGCAGTACTTC
TRBJ1-5,NA,NA,16,TRBV20-1,CSALTTGSLSNQPQHF,TGCAGTGCACTGACAACAGGGTCCCTAAGCAATCAGCCCCAGCATTTT
TRBJ1-5,many,NA,16,TRBV7-8,CASSLRRAAGNQPQHF,TGTGCCAGCAGCTTAAGGAGGGCAGCCGGCAATCAGCCCCAGCATTTT
TRBJ2-2,few,NA,16,TRBV30,CAWSTSRASHAGELFF,TGTGCCTGGAGTACCAGCCGGGCTAGTCACGCCGGGGAGCTGTTTTTT
TRBJ2-7,NA,NA,13,TRBV19,CASSPGRSGRQYF,TGTGCCAGTAGTCCCGGACGTTCTGGACGGCAGTACTTC
TRBJ1-1,many,NA,12,TRBV20-1,CSAWTGNTEAFF,TGCAGTGCTTGGACGGGTAACACTGAAGCTTTCTTT
TRBJ2-5,NA,TRBD1,13,TRBV27,CASSRQGGETQYF,TGTGCCAGCAGCCGACAGGGTGGGGAGACCCAGTACTTC
TRBJ1-5,NA,NA,14,TRBV29-1,CSVLDTDSNQPQHF,TGCAGCGTCCTCGACACGGATAGCAATCAGCCCCAGCATTTT
TRBJ2-5,many,NA,18,TRBV28,CASSGDGFRGKGGETQYF,TGTGCCAGCAGTGGAGACGGTTTTCGCGGGAAGGGCGGGGAGACCCAGTACTTC